The sequence of this T cell receptor beta chain was determined in a study of molecular identifiers for immune sequencing clone quantification. Study information: Naive CD8 RNA (roughly 20,000 or 100,000 cells) was divided into five aliquots, with four sequenced.

Turning to this clonotype: Its target is not known.

Bulk libraries came from a prior protocol with listed TCR primers. In TCRdb, the PCR reads were re-called with MiXCR into one record per CDR3 protein. In the table there are about 510,000 distinct CDR3 sequences, roughly a fifth of which are singletons. The CDR3 is 12 residues long. The V end lost 7 bases, the J end lost 5 bases, and 9 bases lay between the germline ends. The germline V gene encodes CDR1 MNHEY and CDR2 SMNVEV (reference sequence). Study-level findings and limits: In naive cells, under 1% of molecules belonged to clones above 20 RNA copies, against over 99% in effector cells.

This sequence joins TRBV27 and TRBJ2-1; D gene ambiguous. Sequences were obtained from naive CD8+ T cells from blood, with Jurkat cell RNA spiked in. Subset denoted: FACS-sorted CD8+CD4-CCR7+CD45RA+ naive T cells. This TCR derives from a human donor in good health. Some libraries in this study had Jurkat cell RNA spiked in. Here the CDR3 reads CASIAGDNEQFF. The DNA for the CDR3 is TGTGCCAGCATCGCAGGAGACAATGAGCAGTTCTTC.